This TCR beta chain was identified in a study of cytomegalovirus exposure and HLA in healthy donors. Overall study context: Counted in an early data release were about 85 million unique TCRs from HLA-typed donors. Study conclusions and caveats: A later analysis revealed that TCR association rates differed between HLA loci, peaking at DRB1 and bottoming out at HLA-C. Per published accounts, TCR beta sequences correctly predicted the HLA-A and HLA-B alleles of most subjects.

Worth noting for this clone: Antigen specificity is unknown.

PCR employed 60 Vbeta and 13 Jbeta primers. The protocol was immunoSEQ multiplex PCR, while the TCRdb copy is restricted to in-frame clones and leaves out a portion. The table includes more than 200,000 clones, almost 80% detected once. Germline CDR1 reads SGHNT; CDR2 reads YENEEA. The CDR3 is 16 amino acids. With V trimmed by 5 bases and J by 3 bases, 12 bases remained unmatched. The clonotype comes from a man aged 18-30 years in good health and CMV-seronegative. Input material: PBMCs. The rearrangement joins TRBV11-3 to TRBJ1-2, with 7 bases that match TRBD1. The CDR3 reads CASSPRGIQGDYGYTF. CDR3 nucleotide sequence: TGTGCCAGCAGCCCGAGAGGAATCCAGGGGGACTATGGCTACACCTTC. Complete variable domain (other parts from reference TRBV11-3 and TRBJ1-2): EAGVVQSPRYKIIEKKQPVAFWCNPISGHNTLYWYLQNLGQGPELLIRYENEEAVDDSQLPKDRFSAERLKGVDSTLKIQPAELGDSAVYLCASSPRGIQGDYGYTFGSGTRLTVV.